The clone carrying this TCR beta chain was counted once. This specimen comes from a study of control samples from healthy donors and cancer patients. The data were produced by immunoSEQ multiplex PCR, yet TCRdb's version contains in-frame clones alone and is incomplete. The sample contains more than 50,000 clones, 70% to 90% of which appear only once. Input material: blood. This sequence originates from a man in his forties in good health.

The CDR3 is CAWGGHPNTEAFF. The CDR3 DNA reads TGTGCCTGGGGGGGACACCCGAACACTGAAGCTTTCTTT. V gene TRBV30 combines with J gene TRBJ1-1; a possible D gene is TRBD1 (6 bases). The germline CDR1 and CDR2 sequences are GTSNPN and SVGIG (reference sequence). Trimming removed 5 bases at V and 1 base at J, with 11 bases between. This CDR3 is 13 amino acids long.